The 9 T cell receptor beta chains below all came from one sample that was sequenced in a study of blood T cell repertoires in COVID-19. Sequencing was performed with immunoSEQ multiplex PCR; in TCRdb, only in-frame clones are kept and a portion is missing. The table shows about 410,000 clones, with 90% occurring only once. Sequencing used PBMCs or T cells enriched from blood (not recorded which). These receptors all come from a man younger than 35 who had recovered from COVID-19.

In this sample, this clone turned up once. V is TRBV7-6 and J is TRBJ2-1; 7 bases map to TRBD1. CDR1 is SGHVS and CDR2 is FNYEAQ in the germline V gene. V was clipped by 3 bases and J by 6 bases; unmatched bases: 8. The CDR3 sequence is 15 residues long. This chain's CDR3 is CASSFQTGVVNEQFF. In DNA, the CDR3 is TGTGCCAGCAGCTTTCAAACAGGGGTGGTCAATGAGCAGTTCTTC.

The chain combines TRBV4-2 with TRBJ2-1; 8 bases are a match to TRBD2. Per the germline V gene, CDR1 is LGHNA and CDR2 is YNFKEQ. J lost 15 bases, V lost 3 bases, and 10 bases had no gene match. The CDR3 contains 13 residues. CDR3 coding DNA: TGTGCCAGCAGCCAGGATGGACTAGCCGGGCGGTTCTTC. The encoded protein is CASSQDGLAGRFF.

V and J are TRBV10-1 and TRBJ1-5; D call uncertain. This CDR3 region has 12 residues. Trimming took off 6 bases at V and 2 bases at J, with 5 bases between the two ends. Looked up from germline, CDR1 is WNHNN and CDR2 is SYGVQD (reference sequence). The DNA of the CDR3 is TGCGCCAGCAGCAGCGGCAATCAGCCCCAGCATTTT. It translates to CASSSGNQPQHF.

V and J are TRBV19 and TRBJ1-2; weak D call: TRBD1 (6 bases). The CDR3 contains 14 residues. CDR1 is LNHDA, CDR2 SQIVND, per germline (reference sequence). With 0 bases removed from V and 5 bases from J, the gap between germline ends came to 10 bases. The CDR3: CASSIDRGRYGYTF. CDR3 nucleotides: TGTGCCAGTAGTATAGACAGGGGCCGATATGGCTACACCTTC.

The V gene is TRBV7-9, the J gene TRBJ1-3; 8 bases fit TRBD1. From germline, CDR1 is SEHNR and CDR2 FQNEAQ (reference sequence). The CDR3 extends over 19 amino acids. Trimming took 3 bases from V and 0 from J; bases not matched to a gene: 13. DNA for the CDR3: TGTGCCAGCAGCTTCTATAGGGCAGGGACAGGCGGCTCTGGAAACACCATATATTTT. This gives the protein CASSFYRAGTGGSGNTIYF.

This clone has only a few counts. The chain couples TRBV28 to TRBJ1-1; no reliable D call. Trimming took 2 bases from V and 6 from J, leaving 16 bases between them. The CDR3 length is 15 residues. Germline V CDR1 and CDR2: MDHEN, SYDVKM. CDR3 nucleotide sequence: TGTGCCAGCAGTTTAGGATCCTCGGGAGGCGCTGAAGCTTTCTTT. Its translation: CASSLGSSGGAEAFF. Full variable domain (rest looked up from reference TRBV28 and TRBJ1-1): DVKVTQSSRYLVKRTGEKVFLECVQDMDHENMFWYRQDPGLGLRLIYFSYDVKMKEKGDIPEGYSVSREKKERFSLILESASTNQTSMYLCASSLGSSGGAEAFFGQGTRLTVV.

The chain has TRBV28 and TRBJ1-2, with 12 bases aligning to TRBD1. V lost 6 bases to trimming and J lost 3 bases; unmatched junction nucleotides: 8. CDR1 and CDR2 (germline): MDHEN, SYDVKM. The CDR3 loop spans 16 amino acids. CDR3 protein: CASSDAGTGGDYGYTF. The CDR3 nucleotides read TGTGCCAGCAGCGATGCCGGGACAGGGGGCGACTATGGCTACACCTTC.

This chain connects TRBV27 to TRBJ2-1; 7 nucleotides match TRBD2. Trimming removed 3 bases from V and 2 bases from J; junction bases left unmatched: 4. This CDR3 region has 15 residues. CDR1 is MNHEY, CDR2 SMNVEV, per germline (reference sequence). The CDR3 sequence: CASSLRLAPYNEQFF. CDR3 DNA sequence: TGTGCCAGCAGTTTGAGACTAGCCCCCTACAATGAGCAGTTCTTC.

The chain combines TRBV6-2 or TRBV6-3 with TRBJ2-7, with unresolved D. This CDR3 is built from 13 residues. Trimming stripped 0 bases from V and 6 bases from J, with 9 bases between. CDR1 and CDR2 from the germline V gene are MNHEY and SVGEGT. This CDR3 reads CASSYSTLGEQYF. The CDR3 region has the DNA TGTGCCAGCAGTTACTCGACTTTGGGCGAGCAGTACTTC.